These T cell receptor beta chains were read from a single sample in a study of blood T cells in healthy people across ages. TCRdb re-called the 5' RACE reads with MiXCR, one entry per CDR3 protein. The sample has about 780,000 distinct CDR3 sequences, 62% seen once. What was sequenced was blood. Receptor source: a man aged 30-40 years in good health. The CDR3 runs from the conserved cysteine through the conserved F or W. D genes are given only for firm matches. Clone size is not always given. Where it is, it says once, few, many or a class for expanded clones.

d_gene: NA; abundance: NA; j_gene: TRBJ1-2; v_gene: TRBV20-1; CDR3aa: CSVKEAAPYGYTF; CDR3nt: TGCAGTGTTAAGGAGGCGGCGCCATATGGCTACACCTTC
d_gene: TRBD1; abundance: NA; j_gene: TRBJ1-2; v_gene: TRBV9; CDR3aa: CASSFRTGIAEGYTF; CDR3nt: TGTGCCAGCAGCTTCCGGACAGGGATCGCGGAGGGCTACACCTTC
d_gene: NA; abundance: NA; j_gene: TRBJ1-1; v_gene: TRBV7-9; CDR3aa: CASLSMNTEAFF; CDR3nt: TGTGCCAGCTTGTCTATGAACACTGAAGCTTTCTTT
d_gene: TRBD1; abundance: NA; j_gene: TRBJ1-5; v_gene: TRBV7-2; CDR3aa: CASSLDRGTQPQHF; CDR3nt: TGTGCCAGCAGCTTAGACAGGGGAACACAGCCCCAGCATTTT
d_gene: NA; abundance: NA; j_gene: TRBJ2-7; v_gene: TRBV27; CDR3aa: CASSLVRLGEQYF; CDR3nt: TGTGCCAGCAGTTTGGTTCGTTTGGGGGAGCAGTACTTC
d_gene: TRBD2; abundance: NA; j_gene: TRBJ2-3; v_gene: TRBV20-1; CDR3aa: CSDPRAGEVDGADTQYF; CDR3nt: TGCAGTGATCCGAGGGCGGGGGAGGTGGATGGAGCAGATACGCAGTATTTT
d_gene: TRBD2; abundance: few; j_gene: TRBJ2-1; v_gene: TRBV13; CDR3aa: CASRPPGGGFYNEQFF; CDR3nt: TGTGCCAGCAGACCGCCCGGCGGGGGATTCTACAATGAGCAGTTCTTC
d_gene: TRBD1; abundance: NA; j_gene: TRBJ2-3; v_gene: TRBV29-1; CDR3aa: CSVRTGEEADTQYF; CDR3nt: TGCAGCGTGAGGACAGGGGAGGAGGCAGATACGCAGTATTTT
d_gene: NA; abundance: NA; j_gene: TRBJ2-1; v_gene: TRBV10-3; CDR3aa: CAISESQTEETQFF; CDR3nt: TGTGCCATCAGTGAGTCCCAGACGGAAGAGACCCAGTTCTTC
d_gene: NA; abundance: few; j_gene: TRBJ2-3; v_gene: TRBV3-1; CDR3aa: CASSQVAGYTDTQYF; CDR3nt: TGTGCCAGCAGCCAAGTGGCGGGGTACACAGATACGCAGTATTTT
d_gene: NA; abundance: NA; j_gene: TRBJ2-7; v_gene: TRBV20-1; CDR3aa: CSKARRISYEQYF; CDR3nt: TGCAGTAAGGCCAGACGGATCTCCTACGAGCAGTACTTC
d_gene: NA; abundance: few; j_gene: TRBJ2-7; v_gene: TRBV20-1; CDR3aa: CSARVQGRYEQYF; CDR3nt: TGCAGTGCTAGAGTACAGGGGAGGTACGAGCAGTACTTC
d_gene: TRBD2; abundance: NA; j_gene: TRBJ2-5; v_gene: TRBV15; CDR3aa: CATSLGVAGGPEETQYF; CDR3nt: TGTGCCACCAGCTTAGGGGTAGCGGGGGGGCCTGAAGAGACCCAGTACTTC
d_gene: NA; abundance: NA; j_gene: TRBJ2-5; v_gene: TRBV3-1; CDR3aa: CASSQGRTQYF; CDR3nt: TGTGCCAGCAGCCAAGGGAGGACCCAGTACTTC
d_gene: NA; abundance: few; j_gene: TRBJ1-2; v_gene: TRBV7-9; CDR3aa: CASSSSGTAYGYTF; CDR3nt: TGTGCCAGCAGCTCATCCGGGACCGCATATGGCTACACCTTC
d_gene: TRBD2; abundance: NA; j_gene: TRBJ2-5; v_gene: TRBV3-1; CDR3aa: CASSPGTSVWQETQYF; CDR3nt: TGTGCCAGCAGCCCCGGGACTAGTGTCTGGCAAGAGACCCAGTACTTC
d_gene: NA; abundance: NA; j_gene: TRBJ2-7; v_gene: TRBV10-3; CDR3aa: CAISEGDQYEQYF; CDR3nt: TGTGCCATCAGTGAAGGGGATCAGTACGAGCAGTACTTC
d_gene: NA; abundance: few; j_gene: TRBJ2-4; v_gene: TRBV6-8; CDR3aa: CASSTRDREVGKNIQYF; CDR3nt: TGTGCCAGCAGTACCCGAGACAGGGAGGTAGGCAAAAACATTCAGTACTTC
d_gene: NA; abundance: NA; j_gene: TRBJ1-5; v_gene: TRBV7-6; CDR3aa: CASSLGEGQRNQPQHF; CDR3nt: TGTGCCAGCAGCTTAGGAGAGGGGCAAAGAAATCAGCCCCAGCATTTT
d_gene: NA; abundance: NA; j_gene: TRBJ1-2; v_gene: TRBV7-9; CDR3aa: CASSLSLPSFYGYTF; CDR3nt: TGTGCCAGCAGCTTAAGTCTGCCCTCGTTCTATGGCTACACCTTC
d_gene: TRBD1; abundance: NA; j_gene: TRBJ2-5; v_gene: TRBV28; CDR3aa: CASSLRQGGVETQYF; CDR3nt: TGTGCCAGCAGCCTACGACAGGGGGGGGTCGAGACCCAGTACTTC
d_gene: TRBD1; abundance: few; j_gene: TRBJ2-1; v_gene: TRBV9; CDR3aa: CASSDRDNEQFF; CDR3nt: TGTGCCAGCAGTGACAGGGACAATGAGCAGTTCTTC
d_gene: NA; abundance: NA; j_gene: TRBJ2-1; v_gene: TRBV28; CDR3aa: CASVGISSYNEQFF; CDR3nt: TGTGCCAGCGTCGGGATCAGCTCCTACAATGAGCAGTTCTTC
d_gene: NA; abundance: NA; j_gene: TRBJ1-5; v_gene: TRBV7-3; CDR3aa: CASSLIGSDKSNQPQHF; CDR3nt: TGTGCCAGCAGCTTAATCGGGTCAGACAAAAGCAATCAGCCCCAGCATTTT
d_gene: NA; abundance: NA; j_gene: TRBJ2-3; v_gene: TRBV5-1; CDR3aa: CASSLVGQASPPDTQYF; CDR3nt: TGCGCCAGCAGCTTGGTAGGACAAGCCTCCCCCCCAGATACGCAGTATTTT
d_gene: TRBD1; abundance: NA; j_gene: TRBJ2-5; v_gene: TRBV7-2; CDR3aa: CASSVQGNGETQYF; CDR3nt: TGTGCCAGCAGCGTACAGGGGAATGGCGAGACCCAGTACTTC
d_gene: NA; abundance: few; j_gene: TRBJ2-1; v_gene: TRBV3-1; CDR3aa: CASSHFGEGDEQFF; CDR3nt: TGTGCCAGCAGCCATTTTGGCGAGGGCGATGAGCAGTTCTTC
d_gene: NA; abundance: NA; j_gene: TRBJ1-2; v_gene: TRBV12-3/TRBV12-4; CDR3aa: CASSFAGGYTF; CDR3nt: TGTGCCAGCAGTTTCGCAGGTGGCTACACCTTC
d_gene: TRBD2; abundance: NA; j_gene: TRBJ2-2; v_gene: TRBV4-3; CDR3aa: CASSQDGTSGTGELFF; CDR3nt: TGCGCCAGCAGCCAAGATGGGACTAGCGGCACCGGGGAGCTGTTTTTT
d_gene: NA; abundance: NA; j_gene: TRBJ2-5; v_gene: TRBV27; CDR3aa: CASSPLGRGETQYF; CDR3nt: TGTGCCAGCAGTCCTCTCGGTCGGGGGGAGACCCAGTACTTC
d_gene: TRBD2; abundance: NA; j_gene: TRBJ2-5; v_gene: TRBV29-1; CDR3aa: CSVVPLAGAIVQETQYF; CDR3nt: TGCAGCGTCGTACCACTAGCGGGGGCTATCGTCCAAGAGACCCAGTACTTC